A single sample is the source of the 16 T cell receptor beta chains below, sequenced in a study of blood T cell repertoires in COVID-19. Here immunoSEQ multiplex PCR was the method, and the copy in TCRdb shows in-frame clones only, minus some. Counted here are roughly 200,000 clones, more than 80% occurring once; the ten biggest clones make up more than 5.5%. The sample was PBMCs or T cells enriched from blood (not recorded which). These receptors all stem from a man between 40 and 49 years old who had recovered from COVID-19.

This chain uses TRBV18 with TRBJ1-4; D not certain. The CDR3 totals 15 residues. CDR1 and CDR2 from the germline V gene are KGHSH and LQKENI. The V gene lost 6 bases and the J gene lost 3 bases, with 14 bases spanning the gap. CDR3 sequence: CASSPAVVANEKLFF. CDR3 DNA: TGTGCCAGCTCCCCTGCGGTGGTGGCTAATGAAAAACTGTTTTTT.

Here the CDR3 reads CASSKQQGARHGYTF. Here the CDR3 DNA reads TGTGCCAGTAGTAAACAACAGGGGGCGCGTCATGGCTACACCTTC. V is TRBV19 and J is TRBJ1-2; 9 bases are a match to TRBD1. Trimming took 4 bases from V and 6 from J; bases not matched to a gene: 9. The CDR3 runs 15 residues. Germline CDR1 is LNHDA and CDR2 is SQIVND (reference sequence). Variable domain in full (rest from reference TRBV19 and TRBJ1-2): DGGITQSPKYLFRKEGQNVTLSCEQNLNHDAMYWYRQDPGQGLRLIYYSQIVNDFQKGDIAEGYSVSREKKESFPLTVTSAQKNPTAFYLCASSKQQGARHGYTFGSGTRLTVV.

The chain recombines TRBV10-3 with TRBJ2-1; D is uncertain. V shed 8 bases and J shed 7 bases, with 15 bases lying between them. CDR3 size: 13 residues. Germline assignment: CDR1 ENHRY and CDR2 SYGVKD. Here the CDR3 DNA reads TGTGCCATCGGTCGGCATTCGGGTAATGAGCAGTTCTTC. The encoded protein is CAIGRHSGNEQFF.

The chain has TRBV12-3 or TRBV12-4 and TRBJ1-1; D remains unclear. This CDR3 comprises 11 residues. Trimming took 3 bases from V and 7 from J, leaving 6 bases between them. CDR3: CASSFTGEAFF. CDR3 nucleotide sequence: TGTGCCAGCAGTTTTACTGGTGAAGCTTTCTTT.

The chain links TRBV9 to TRBJ1-5, with a tentative D call TRBD1 (5 bases). The germline CDR1 and CDR2 sequences are SGDLS and YYNGEE. Trimming removed 1 base from V and 0 bases from J, with 8 bases in between. The CDR3 is 15 amino acids. The CDR3 DNA is TGTGCCAGCAGCGTACAGGGACTTAGCAATCAGCCCCAGCATTTT. Translation: CASSVQGLSNQPQHF.

The chain carries TRBV27 and TRBJ1-6, with D hard to call. Germline CDR1 is MNHEY and CDR2 is SMNVEV (reference sequence). V was clipped by 2 bases and J by 2 bases, with 10 bases between them. The CDR3 length is 16 residues. This CDR3 is CASSLTAATYNSPLHF. The CDR3 region has the DNA TGTGCCAGCAGTTTAACGGCGGCTACCTATAATTCACCCCTCCACTTT.

The gene calls are TRBV2 and TRBJ2-2, with D possibly TRBD2 on 6 matching bases. V dropped 6 bases and J dropped 2 bases, with 28 bases sitting between them. The CDR3 runs to 20 residues. The germline CDR1 and CDR2 sequences are SNHLY and FYNNEI. CDR3 residues: CASSPHPMPAEGTNTGELFF. CDR3 sequence (DNA): TGTGCCAGCAGCCCCCACCCAATGCCAGCCGAGGGGACTAACACCGGGGAGCTGTTTTTT.

The chain uses TRBV10-3 and TRBJ1-6; 8 bases are shared with TRBD1. Germline trimming cut 11 bases from V and 8 bases from J; bases unmatched to any gene: 8. There are 13 residues in the CDR3. CDR1 is ENHRY, CDR2 SYGVKD, per germline. CDR3 residues: CASRTGIDSPLHF. In DNA form, the CDR3 reads TGTGCCTCCAGGACAGGGATTGATTCACCCCTCCACTTT.

The gene calls are TRBV30 and TRBJ1-1, with D possibly being TRBD1 (6 bases). CDR1 is GTSNPN and CDR2 is SVGIG in the germline V gene (reference sequence). The V end lost 2 bases, the J end lost 2 bases, and 12 bases lay between the germline ends. The CDR3 loop spans 14 amino acids. The DNA for the CDR3 is TGTGCCTGGAGTTTAGGGACACCTAACACTGAAGCTTTCTTT. Its protein product is CAWSLGTPNTEAFF.

V and J are TRBV5-4 and TRBJ2-1; D gene ambiguous. Germline assignment: CDR1 SGHNT and CDR2 YYREEE (reference sequence). Trimming cost V 0 bases and J 2 bases, with 6 bases left between them. The CDR3 runs 14 residues. The CDR3 loop is CASSLGAAYNEQFF. The CDR3 DNA reads as TGTGCCAGCAGCTTGGGCGCGGCCTACAATGAGCAGTTCTTC.

This chain uses TRBV4-1 with TRBJ2-1; 8 nucleotides match TRBD1. Germline-derived CDR1 and CDR2 are MGHRA and YSYEKL. The CDR3 runs to 16 residues. The trim removed 0 bases at V and 5 bases at J, leaving 6 bases unmatched. The CDR3 is CASSQDRGRGHNEQFF. The DNA of the CDR3 is TGCGCCAGCAGCCAAGATAGGGGCAGGGGGCACAATGAGCAGTTCTTC.

This clone was seen only a few times. The genes are TRBV30 and TRBJ1-5; D is unresolved. The length of the CDR3 is 13 residues. V lost 4 bases and J lost 4, with 11 bases in between. The germline CDR1 and CDR2 sequences are GTSNPN and SVGIG (reference sequence). The CDR3 region has the DNA TGTGCCTGGACGGGAGGGCCAAATCAGCCCCAGCATTTT. This codes for CAWTGGPNQPQHF.

The J gene is TRBJ1-1, the V gene TRBV30; D is uncertain. The CDR3 has 11 amino acids. Germline V gene sequence: CDR1 GTSNPN, CDR2 SVGIG (reference sequence). The germline V and J ends were trimmed by 8 bases and 4 bases, with 11 bases remaining between them. The CDR3 region is CAGTGSTEAFF. CDR3 DNA sequence: TGTGCCGGCACCGGGAGCACTGAAGCTTTCTTT. The full variable domain, in which reference TRBV30 and TRBJ1-1 provide the parts outside the CDR3, is SQTIHQWPATLVQPVGSPLSLECTVEGTSNPNLYWYRQAAGRGLQLLFYSVGIGQISSEVPQNLSASRPQDRQFILSSKKLLLSDSGFYLCAGTGSTEAFFGQGTRLTVV.

The CDR3 reads CASGGFRDNPAFF. The DNA of the CDR3 is TGTGCCAGCGGCGGTTTCCGGGACAATCCGGCTTTCTTT. The chain carries TRBV6-5 and TRBJ1-1; maybe TRBD1 (6 bases). V was pared by 8 bases and J by 11 bases, with 21 bases between. The CDR3 is 13 amino acids. CDR1 is MNHEY, CDR2 SVGAGI, per germline.

The J gene is TRBJ1-2, the V gene TRBV28; D remains ambiguous. Looked up from germline, CDR1 is MDHEN and CDR2 is SYDVKM. The CDR3 is 14 residues long. Deletions cut 1 base from V and 2 bases from J, with 8 bases between. The DNA for the CDR3 is TGTGCCAGCAGTTTATCAGGTGCCAACTATGGCTACACCTTC. Its translation: CASSLSGANYGYTF.

The CDR3 here is CASSPEGQSETEAFF. CDR3 in DNA: TGCGCCAGCAGCCCGGAAGGACAGTCGGAGACTGAAGCTTTCTTT. The chain uses TRBV5-1 and TRBJ1-1; weak D call: TRBD1 (6 bases). The CDR3 is 15 residues long. Germline-derived CDR1 and CDR2 are SGHRS and YFSETQ. V lost 4 bases and J 5 bases, leaving 18 bases between the germline ends.